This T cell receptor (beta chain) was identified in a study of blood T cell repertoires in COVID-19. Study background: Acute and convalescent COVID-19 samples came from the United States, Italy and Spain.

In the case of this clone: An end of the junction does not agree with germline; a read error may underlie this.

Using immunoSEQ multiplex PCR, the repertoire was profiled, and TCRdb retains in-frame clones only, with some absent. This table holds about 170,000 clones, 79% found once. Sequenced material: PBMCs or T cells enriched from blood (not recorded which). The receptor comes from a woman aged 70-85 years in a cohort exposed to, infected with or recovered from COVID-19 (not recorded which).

CDR3: CASSTAGIPTNF. DNA for the CDR3: TGTGCCAGCAGTACGGCCGGGATCCCTACTAATTTT. The chain links TRBV28 to TRBJ1-5; D gene unclear. This CDR3 is built from 12 residues. CDR1 is MDHEN, CDR2 SYDVKM, per germline.